What follows describes a single T cell receptor (beta chain). Its antigen remains unknown. Sequencing was preceded by expansion of antigen-specific CD4+ T cells with viral peptide pools in the ViraFEST assay. Following culture for more than 9 days, CD4+ T cells were isolated. The sample is drawn from a study of vaccination effects on CD4 cells after COVID-19. Assay: immunoSEQ multiplex PCR; the TCRdb copy retains only in-frame clones and omits some. The sample lists some 79,000 clones; around four fifths were seen once. CDR1 is SGHRS, CDR2 YFSETQ, per germline. Trimming removed 0 bases from V and 2 bases from J, with 11 bases in between. This CDR3 has 15 amino acids.

This chain connects TRBV5-1 to TRBJ2-5, with TRBD1 as a possible D gene (6 bases). The receptor was isolated from a human donor who received a COVID-19 vaccine. The sample consisted of CD4+ T cells from PBMCs cultured with HCoV-229E spike peptides, taken before COVID-19 vaccination. The CDR3 loop reads CASSLENRVQETQYF. The CDR3 coding sequence is TGCGCCAGCAGCTTGGAAAACAGGGTTCAAGAGACCCAGTACTTC.